Sequencing of this T cell receptor beta chain was carried out in a study of beta chain features in type 1 diabetes. Study details: Across the samples, roughly 98,000,000 sorted cells were examined in total.

Expressed TCRB transcripts were sequenced after all isolated RNA was converted to cDNA. Sequencing was performed with immunoSEQ multiplex PCR; in TCRdb, only in-frame clones are kept and a portion is missing. The sample includes 330,000 or so clones, 13% to 15% of them seen just once. All of the sorted populations showed purity greater than 98%. From germline, CDR1 is ENHRY and CDR2 SYGVKD. The CDR3 is 15 residues long. With regard to this clone: Its antigen is not identified. Its ends do not fully match the called genes, so a read error is possible.

Study conclusions and caveats: Reads derived from cDNA could over-represent cells showing high TCR expression. Short templates might get an advantage during PCR, and this would be equal in patients and controls.

The sample comprised central memory CD4+ T cells from blood. This TCR was recovered from a man aged 30 to 39 in good health. The V gene is TRBV10-3, the J gene TRBJ2-3; a possible D gene is TRBD2 (5 bases). The CDR3 loop reads CTIRQEAGTTDTQYF. Here the CDR3 DNA reads TGTACCATCAGGCAGGAGGCAGGAACCACAGATACGCAGTATTTT.